This passage covers 21 T cell receptor beta chains from one sample sequenced in a study of blood T cell repertoires in COVID-19. The method was immunoSEQ multiplex PCR; TCRdb's version includes in-frame clones alone and lacks a portion of them. The sample has approximately 150,000 clones; more than 75% are singletons. The sample consisted of peripheral blood. The receptors shown here come from a man aged 45-65 years who had recovered from COVID-19.

The chain combines TRBV2 with TRBJ2-3; 7 bases match TRBD2. The CDR3 has 15 residues. V shed 4 bases and J 6 bases; nucleotides not matched to a gene: 10. CDR1 SNHLY and CDR2 FYNNEI come from the germline V gene. The CDR3 sequence is CASSVFLAAFDTQYF. DNA for the CDR3: TGTGCCAGCAGTGTATTCCTAGCGGCATTCGATACGCAGTATTTT.

The rearrangement joins TRBV6-2 or TRBV6-3 to TRBJ1-5; 8 nucleotides match TRBD1. The CDR3 length is 14 residues. Per the germline V gene, CDR1 is MNHEY and CDR2 is SVGEGT. With 2 bases clipped from V and 7 bases from J, the junction kept 4 bases outside the gene matches. CDR3 nucleotides: TGTGCCAGCAGTTACCCAGGGGGCGGCCAGCCCCAGCATTTT. Translating it yields CASSYPGGGQPQHF.

The V call is TRBV6-5, the J call TRBJ1-1; 9 nucleotides align to TRBD1. Germline-derived CDR1 and CDR2 are MNHEY and SVGAGI. The J segment lost 6 bases and the V segment lost 6 bases, leaving 11 bases of the junction unmatched. The CDR3 is 15 amino acids. The CDR3 loop reads CASRGNRGRRAEAFF. Here the CDR3 DNA reads TGTGCCAGCAGGGGGAACAGGGGGCGTAGGGCTGAAGCTTTCTTT.

The V call is TRBV3-1 (or the pseudogene TRBV3-2), the J call TRBJ1-6, with a tentative D call TRBD1 (5 bases). The V gene lost 0 bases and the J gene lost 6 bases, with 9 bases spanning the gap. Germline CDR1 and CDR2: LGHDT and YNNKEL (reference sequence). The CDR3 loop spans 15 amino acids. Written as DNA, the CDR3 is TGTGCCAGCAGCCAAGAACCGACAGCTAATTCACCCCTCCACTTT. It codes for CASSQEPTANSPLHF.

The chain has TRBV7-9 and TRBJ1-1; TRBD1 matches at 9 bases. V dropped 5 bases and J dropped 3; count of bases not matched to a gene: 7. In germline, CDR1 is SEHNR, CDR2 FQNEAQ (reference sequence). This CDR3 is built from 15 residues. The CDR3 sequence is CASSLQGARDTEAFF. CDR3 in DNA: TGTGCCAGCAGCCTACAGGGGGCTCGGGACACTGAAGCTTTCTTT.

The CDR3 DNA is TGTGCCACCTCTCGGGGACTAGCGGGGGTGGAGACCCAGTACTTC. This sequence encodes CATSRGLAGVETQYF. The J gene is TRBJ2-5, the V gene TRBV27; 14 positions agree with TRBD2. V shed 10 bases and J 5 bases; nucleotides not matched to a gene: 9. This CDR3 has 15 residues. The germline V gene encodes CDR1 MNHEY and CDR2 SMNVEV (reference sequence).

The rearrangement uses TRBV27 and TRBJ1-2; D not certain. Germline V gives CDR1 MNHEY, CDR2 SMNVEV (reference sequence). The V and J ends lost 0 bases and 8 bases respectively, with 10 bases between them. CDR3 size: 13 residues. The chain's CDR3 is CASSLSAGVGYTF. CDR3 nucleotides: TGTGCCAGCAGTTTATCGGCCGGGGTCGGCTACACCTTC.

The chain links TRBV24-1 to TRBJ2-1, with 9 nucleotides matching TRBD2. Trimming took 4 bases from V and 6 from J; bases not matched to a gene: 3. The CDR3 runs to 14 residues. CDR1 and CDR2 (germline): KGHDR, SFDVKD. CDR3: CATSEAGGRNEQFF. DNA of the CDR3: TGTGCCACCAGTGAGGCGGGGGGGCGCAATGAGCAGTTCTTC.

The chain is built from TRBV12-3 or TRBV12-4 and TRBJ1-1, with D possibly TRBD1 on 5 matching bases. V lost 6 bases and J 7 bases, leaving 15 bases between the germline ends. The length of the CDR3 is 13 residues. CDR3 DNA sequence: TGTGCCAGCAGCCAAATCACAGGATTTGAAGCTTTCTTT. Residues: CASSQITGFEAFF.

The chain recombines TRBV20-1 with TRBJ2-5; no clear D gene. Trimming took 3 bases from V and 5 from J, leaving 13 bases between them. The CDR3 loop spans 13 amino acids. CDR1 and CDR2 from the germline V gene are DFQATT and SNEGSKA (reference sequence). The CDR3 here is CSASGLVGETQYF. Written as DNA, the CDR3 is TGCAGTGCTAGTGGGCTAGTAGGTGAGACCCAGTACTTC.

V is TRBV2 and J is TRBJ1-1, with 9 positions matching TRBD1. The germline V gene encodes CDR1 SNHLY and CDR2 FYNNEI. The trim removed 10 bases at V and 6 bases at J, leaving 12 bases unmatched. This CDR3 comprises 14 residues. The CDR3 is CATHVQGARAEAFF. Written as DNA, the CDR3 is TGTGCCACCCACGTACAGGGGGCGCGGGCTGAAGCTTTCTTT.

The rearrangement uses TRBV24-1 and TRBJ2-2; 8 bases are a match to TRBD1. CDR1 and CDR2 (germline): KGHDR, SFDVKD. The CDR3 has 16 residues. With V trimmed by 2 bases and J by 1 base, 2 bases remained unmatched. CDR3 in amino acids: CATSDSGTGNTGELFF. The CDR3 DNA is TGTGCCACCAGTGATTCCGGGACAGGGAACACCGGGGAGCTGTTTTTT.

The chain has TRBV6-2 or TRBV6-3 and TRBJ2-3; TRBD2 is a possible D gene (6 bases). V gave up 5 bases and J gave up 5 bases, with 23 bases separating them. This CDR3 is built from 17 residues. CDR1 MNHEY and CDR2 SVGEGT come from the germline V gene. In DNA, the CDR3 is TGTGCCAGCAGTCTACCCGGACTACCCGGGGGTGGAGATACGCAGTATTTT. Its translation: CASSLPGLPGGGDTQYF.

This chain joins TRBV3-1 (or the pseudogene TRBV3-2) and TRBJ2-2, with 10 bases identical to TRBD2. The CDR3 contains 18 residues. Per germline, CDR1 LGHDT and CDR2 YNNKEL (reference sequence). The V gene end was trimmed by 6 bases and the J gene end by 6 bases; junction bases not matched to a gene: 16. The CDR3 loop is CASSRLLAGGESSGELFF. DNA of the CDR3: TGTGCCAGCAGTCGCCTATTAGCGGGGGGAGAAAGCTCCGGGGAGCTGTTTTTT.

The chain recombines TRBV4-3 with TRBJ2-3; a possible D gene is TRBD2 (5 bases). The CDR3 consists of 15 residues. Trimming stripped 1 base from V and 0 bases from J, with 8 bases between. The germline V gene has CDR1 LGHNA and CDR2 YSLEER. CDR3: CASSQGRGSTDTQYF. In nucleotides, the CDR3 is TGCGCCAGCAGCCAAGGACGGGGTAGCACAGATACGCAGTATTTT.

This chain uses TRBV11-3 with TRBJ2-5; 10 positions match TRBD2. The CDR3 is 14 amino acids. V trimming: 7 bases; J trimming: 5 bases; junction bases outside the gene matches: 7. Germline lookup yields CDR1 SGHNT and CDR2 YENEEA. Written as DNA, the CDR3 is TGTGCCAGCACCGTTACTAGCGGGGCGGAGACCCAGTACTTC. Amino acids: CASTVTSGAETQYF.

The chain joins TRBV27 to TRBJ1-6; 10 bases map to TRBD1. V dropped 6 bases and J dropped 7; count of bases not matched to a gene: 12. The CDR3 totals 17 residues. Germline values: CDR1 MNHEY, CDR2 SMNVEV (reference sequence). The CDR3 region is CASRSARGGQGNSPLHF. The CDR3 bases are TGTGCCAGCAGGTCCGCACGGGGGGGACAGGGGAATTCACCCCTCCACTTT.

The V call is TRBV6-5, the J call TRBJ2-7; the D gene is possibly TRBD1 (6 bases). This CDR3 has 15 amino acids. CDR1 MNHEY and CDR2 SVGAGI come from the germline V gene. The V and J ends lost 7 bases and 2 bases respectively, with 18 bases between them. The CDR3 loop reads CASTPGTRAPYEQYF. CDR3 in DNA: TGTGCCAGCACCCCCGGGACAAGGGCACCCTACGAGCAGTACTTC.

This clone was counted only a few times. This chain links TRBV27 with TRBJ1-2, with 11 bases that match TRBD1. J was trimmed by 4 bases and V by 2 bases; bases with no gene match: 0. This CDR3 contains 14 residues. Germline CDR1 reads MNHEY; CDR2 reads SMNVEV (reference sequence). The CDR3 here is CASSLGQGAYGYTF. In DNA, the CDR3 is TGTGCCAGCAGTTTAGGACAGGGGGCCTATGGCTACACCTTC.

The chain links TRBV13 to TRBJ1-3; tentative D call: TRBD1 (6 bases). CDR3 size: 14 residues. CDR1 PRHDT and CDR2 FYEKMQ come from the germline V gene (reference sequence). V lost 5 bases to trimming and J lost 3 bases, with 11 bases between them. CDR3 in amino acids: CASSRGGHGNTIYF. The CDR3 nucleotides are TGTGCCAGCAGCCGAGGGGGACATGGAAACACCATATATTTT.

This chain links TRBV11-2 with TRBJ2-3; D gene unclear. Trimming cost V 1 base and J 6 bases, with 8 bases left between them. This CDR3 is built from 13 residues. CDR1 SGHAT and CDR2 FQNNGV come from the germline V gene. The DNA for the CDR3 is TGTGCCAGCAGCTTAGTTTCCGCGGATACGCAGTATTTT. This sequence encodes CASSLVSADTQYF.